These T cell receptor beta chains were read from a single sample in a study of regulatory T cells in long-lasting Graves disease. TCRdb itself ran the multiplex PCR reads through MiXCR, one entry per CDR3 protein. This table holds 350,000 to 500,000 distinct CDR3 sequences, 14% found once. These records were also assigned to another study, of T cells in Graves' hyperthyroidism and ophthalmopathy.

Source: peripheral blood mononuclear cells (PBMCs), taken at new diagnosis, from a patient treated with antithyroid drugs. The receptors were sampled from a woman in her 50s with Graves disease. Each CDR3 is given with its conserved first and last residue. Each record gives: J gene, clone size, V gene, D gene, CDR3 DNA, CDR3 protein. The D gene is left open where the match is weak. Not every row has a clone size; where given, it reads once, few, many or a size class.

TRBJ1-5 many TRBV6-1 NA TGCGCCAGTACCCCATGGGGGGCCGGCAATCAGCCCCAGCATTTT CASTPWGAGNQPQHF
TRBJ1-2 once TRBV7-2 NA TGTGCCAGCAGCTTAGAGGCGGTCGGTGGGGGCTACACCTTC CASSLEAVGGGYTF
TRBJ1-1 many TRBV6-1 NA TGTGCCAGCAGAGGACGGATGAACACTGAAGCTTTCTTT CASRGRMNTEAFF
TRBJ1-1 few TRBV2 NA TGTGCCAGCAGCGGGGACTTGAACACTGAAGCTTTCTTT CASSGDLNTEAFF
TRBJ1-2 many TRBV28 NA TGTGCCAGCAGTTTATCGGGGATACGACAGGAGAACTATGGCTACACCTTC CASSLSGIRQENYGYTF
TRBJ1-2 many TRBV30 NA TGTGCCGGCGGTACAGGATATGGCTACACCTTC CAGGTGYGYTF
TRBJ2-7 many TRBV7-3 TRBD1 TGTGCCAGCAGCTTAATCGGGACAGGGGAATACGAGCAGTACTTC CASSLIGTGEYEQYF
TRBJ2-3 many TRBV28 TRBD1 TGTGCCAGCAGCCCCCCCCCTGGACAGGGGGCCACAGATACGCAGTATTTT CASSPPPGQGATDTQYF
TRBJ2-7 many TRBV6-2/TRBV6-3 NA TGTGCCAGCAGTTACTCGATGGCCTGGAGCTACGAGCAGTACTTC CASSYSMAWSYEQYF
TRBJ2-4 many TRBV28 NA TGTGCCAGCAGCCGCGGGACAGCGAGGCTAGCCAAAAACATTCAGTACTTC CASSRGTARLAKNIQYF
TRBJ1-5 many TRBV12-3/TRBV12-4 NA TGTGCCAGCAGTTTGAGGCAGGTCAATCAGCCCCAGCATTTT CASSLRQVNQPQHF
TRBJ2-6 many TRBV28 NA TGTGCCAGCAGTTTACACCGACTTCCTCCTGGGGCCAACGTCCTGACTTTC CASSLHRLPPGANVLTF
TRBJ2-1 few TRBV19 TRBD1 TGTGCCAGTACCAGGGACAGGGGAGGTAATGAGCAGTTCTTC CASTRDRGGNEQFF
TRBJ2-1 many TRBV7-9 NA TGTGCCAGCAGCTTAAGTGGCGGGAACTTCGATGAGCAGTTCTTC CASSLSGGNFDEQFF
TRBJ1-1 many TRBV6-1 TRBD1 TGTGCCAGCAGTCTCGGACAGGACACAAGGGCTTTCTTT CASSLGQDTRAFF
TRBJ1-2 NA TRBV29-1 NA TGCAGCGTTGCACCAAGCCCAGGGAACTATGGCTACACCTTC CSVAPSPGNYGYTF
TRBJ1-1 many TRBV30 NA TGTGCCTGGAGGATGTGGCCGACTGAAGCTTTCTTT CAWRMWPTEAFF
TRBJ2-2 many TRBV12-3/TRBV12-4 TRBD2 TGTGCCAGCAGTTTCTTAGCTTATGGCAGCCGGACTAGCGGGATTAGTCTTCCCGGGGAGCTGTTTTTT CASSFLAYGSRTSGISLPGELFF
TRBJ1-2 NA TRBV4-1 NA TGCGCCAGCAGCCCACAGGGAGGGACTTCGGGCTACACCTTC CASSPQGGTSGYTF
TRBJ2-7 NA TRBV7-2 NA TGTGCCAGCAGCTACCCCAGGGGCACCTACGAGCAGTACTTC CASSYPRGTYEQYF
TRBJ2-1 many TRBV3-1 TRBD2 TGTGCCAGCAGCCAATTCAGCGGGAGTGTTAATGAGCAGTTCTTC CASSQFSGSVNEQFF
TRBJ2-5 many TRBV2 TRBD1 TGTGCCAGCAGTGACTCCAGACAGGGAACCCAAGAGACCCAGTACTTC CASSDSRQGTQETQYF
TRBJ1-2 NA TRBV19 NA TGTGCCAGTACCATACCCGGGGCCTATGGCTACACCTTC CASTIPGAYGYTF
TRBJ1-4 NA TRBV30 NA TGTGCCCTTGAGAGAGGCACTAATGAAAAACTGTTTTTT CALERGTNEKLFF
TRBJ1-1 many TRBV6-5 NA TGTGCCAGCAGTTACTCGTTTCGTATCAACACTGAAGCTTTCTTT CASSYSFRINTEAFF
TRBJ1-2 NA TRBV5-1 NA TGCGCCAGCAGCTTGGATCTGGGCAGGGGATATGGCTACACCTTC CASSLDLGRGYGYTF
TRBJ1-2 many TRBV5-5 NA TGTGCCAGCAGCCGGTGGCAGGGCCCCGGCTACACCTTC CASSRWQGPGYTF
TRBJ2-3 many TRBV28 NA TGTGCCAGCAGTCGCGGGGGCAGCACAGATACGCAGTATTTT CASSRGGSTDTQYF
TRBJ2-1 many TRBV11-1 NA TGTGCCAGCAGCTTAGCCCTCCGAGGAACTGAAAGCTCCTACAATGAGCAGTTCTTC CASSLALRGTESSYNEQFF
TRBJ2-7 many TRBV2 NA TGTGCCGTACGGGACGGAGTATCCTACGAGCAGTACTTC CAVRDGVSYEQYF
TRBJ2-2 NA TRBV7-3 NA TGTGCCAGCAGCTTAAACGGGTTAGGAGGCACCGGGGAGCTGTTTTTT CASSLNGLGGTGELFF
TRBJ2-1 many TRBV20-1 TRBD2 TGCAGTGCTAATGGGGGGGGGAGACTCTACAATGAGCAGTTCTTC CSANGGGRLYNEQFF